These 11 T cell receptor beta chains were all obtained from the same sample, sequenced in a study of blood T cell repertoires in COVID-19. Sequenced by immunoSEQ multiplex PCR; TCRdb stores in-frame clones only, minus some. Here the sample spans 55,000 to 65,000 clones, 85% to 90% being singletons. Sequencing was carried out using peripheral blood. The receptors stem from a human donor with active COVID-19. The donor label of this sample is uncertain.

This chain connects TRBV6-5 to TRBJ1-1, with 7 bases that match TRBD1. The CDR3 consists of 14 residues. Germline lookup yields CDR1 MNHEY and CDR2 SVGAGI. J lost 4 bases, V lost 5 bases, and 7 bases had no gene match. This CDR3 is CASSRRQGGTEAFF. DNA for the CDR3: TGTGCCAGCAGTCGCCGACAGGGTGGCACTGAAGCTTTCTTT.

The V call is TRBV6-7, the J call TRBJ1-1, with TRBD1 matching 7 bases. TRBV6-7 is labeled an ORF, and its function is uncertain. The CDR3 has 14 amino acids. V lost 5 bases, J lost 0 bases, and 3 bases stayed unmatched. CDR3 in amino acids: CASSKGQMNTEAFF. The CDR3 nucleotides are TGTGCCAGCAGTAAGGGACAGATGAACACTGAAGCTTTCTTT.

The chain is built from TRBV5-1 and TRBJ2-3, with D perhaps matching TRBD2 (5 bases). CDR1 is SGHRS, CDR2 YFSETQ, per germline. The CDR3 is 15 amino acids. Trimming pared 2 bases from V and 4 bases from J, leaving 14 bases between. The CDR3 region is CASSLGTRHPDTQYF. DNA for the CDR3: TGCGCCAGCAGCTTAGGAACTAGACACCCAGATACGCAGTATTTT.

The chain couples TRBV7-9 to TRBJ2-7; D is undetermined. Trimming left V 2 bases short and J 3 bases short, with 5 bases between. The CDR3 loop spans 12 amino acids. Per germline, CDR1 SEHNR and CDR2 FQNEAQ (reference sequence). CDR3 in amino acids: CASSLTIYEQYF. The CDR3 nucleotides are TGTGCCAGCAGCTTAACTATCTACGAGCAGTACTTC.

This chain links TRBV6-6 with TRBJ2-7; the D gene is possibly TRBD1 (6 bases). Trimming cost V 5 bases and J 2 bases, with 22 bases left between them. Looked up from germline, CDR1 is MNHNY and CDR2 is SVGAGI (reference sequence). The CDR3 covers 17 residues. DNA for the CDR3: TGTGCCAGCAGTCGAAGCGTAGGGCCCGGACAGACCTACGAGCAGTACTTC. Encoded protein: CASSRSVGPGQTYEQYF.

The count of this clone is one. The chain links TRBV29-1 to TRBJ2-1; 10 nucleotides line up with TRBD2. The germline CDR1 and CDR2 sequences are SQVTM and ANQGSEA. V was pared by 4 bases and J by 16 bases, with 10 bases of the junction left unmatched. This CDR3 is 12 amino acids long. The CDR3 reads CSVGVSGRSQFF. In DNA form, the CDR3 reads TGCAGCGTTGGGGTTAGCGGGAGGAGTCAATTCTTC.

The CDR3 bases are TGTGTCAGAAGCCCAGCGGTCCTAGCGGGAGGCACCGGGGAGCTGTTTTTT. Protein sequence: CVRSPAVLAGGTGELFF. The chain links TRBV7-5 to TRBJ2-2; TRBD2 is the table's D call and was not checked against the DNA. TRBV7-5 is deemed a pseudogene. The CDR3 has 17 amino acids.

The chain joins TRBV14 to TRBJ1-2; perhaps TRBD1 as D (6 bases). The CDR3 consists of 14 residues. Germline CDR1 SGHDN, CDR2 FVKESK. Trimming took 4 bases from V and 7 from J, leaving 16 bases between them. The CDR3 DNA sequence: TGTGCCAGCAGCCGCGGCGGGGGCAGGAGTGGCTACACCTTC. This codes for CASSRGGGRSGYTF.

The chain links TRBV18 to TRBJ2-3; 10 nucleotides match TRBD2. The CDR3 has 15 residues. Germline trimming cut 3 bases from V and 6 bases from J; bases unmatched to any gene: 6. Per the germline V gene, CDR1 is KGHSH and CDR2 is LQKENI. The CDR3 sequence: CASSPLLAGYDTQYF. The CDR3 nucleotides read TGTGCCAGCTCACCCCTACTAGCGGGATATGATACGCAGTATTTT.

Remarks on this clone: Additional DNA sequences in this sample encode the identical CDR3. The chain has TRBV5-1 and TRBJ2-3; possibly TRBD2 for D (5 bases). The germline gives CDR1 SGHRS, CDR2 YFSETQ. The CDR3 consists of 14 residues. The germline V and J ends were trimmed by 5 bases and 0 bases, with 10 bases remaining between them. In DNA form, the CDR3 reads TGCGCCAGCAGTCTAGGGAGCAGCACAGATACGCAGTATTTT. Residues: CASSLGSSTDTQYF.

This chain uses TRBV13 with TRBJ1-5, with D tentatively TRBD1 (6 bases). CDR1 is PRHDT and CDR2 is FYEKMQ in the germline V gene (reference sequence). The CDR3 is made up of 15 amino acids. V was cut by 0 bases and J by 7 bases, with 13 bases left in between. CDR3: CASSLGGQGRQPQHF. CDR3 in DNA: TGTGCCAGCAGCTTAGGCGGGCAGGGGAGACAGCCCCAGCATTTT.